This T cell receptor (beta chain) was sequenced during a study of T cells after yellow fever vaccination. The germline CDR1 and CDR2 sequences are SGHNT and YYREEE (reference sequence). This CDR3 has 14 residues. V gave up 3 bases and J gave up 3 bases; unmatched junction bases: 4. Points from the study as a whole: A large majority of primary-vaccination clones showed up again after the booster (approximately 96% CD4, around 85% CD8). A faster peak, day 5 versus 15, was reached by the weaker secondary response.

TCRdb passed the 5' RACE reads through MiXCR, listing each CDR3 protein once. Counted here are some 320,000 distinct CDR3 sequences, about 10% occurring once; the ten biggest clones make up 3% to 4%. A note on this clonotype: As yet, its antigen is unknown.

The receptor was derived from a man aged 18 to 29 who received the YFV17D yellow fever vaccine. The J gene is TRBJ2-5, the V gene TRBV5-4; 8 bases fit TRBD1. The sample was CD4+ T cells sorted from PBMCs, taken 45 days after the yellow fever booster vaccination. DNA for the CDR3: TGTGCCAGCAGCTCCCCGACAGGGGAAGAGACCCAGTACTTC. Translating gives CASSSPTGEETQYF.